The entry that follows covers one T cell receptor beta chain sequence. This entry is derived from a study of blood T cell repertoires in COVID-19. On the study more broadly: Italy, Spain and the United States were the sources of the convalescent and acute COVID-19 samples. From T cells, B-cell-depleted T cells, or PBMCs came the material, which was cDNA or gDNA.

V was pared by 2 bases and J by 6 bases, with 6 bases of the junction left unmatched. The CDR3 contains 15 residues. In the authors' methods: How many nucleated cells were present was estimated from reference gene primer amplification. TCRdb's table, derived via immunoSEQ multiplex PCR, lists solely in-frame clones and lacks some. That table is the source of V, J and clone size, and D and trimming were worked out from the DNA. The profile covers around 46,000 clones, with more than 75% appearing a single time and 15% to 20% taken by the ten largest. The sequence derives from a human donor in a cohort sampled during active COVID-19. Sequenced: peripheral blood. The rearrangement joins TRBV5-3 to TRBJ2-2, with 8 bases identical to TRBD2. TRBV5-3 is an ORF; its function is uncertain. The DNA of the CDR3 is TGTGCCAGAAGCTTAGCGGGAGTTAGATCCGGGGAGCTGTTTTTT. Translated, it gives CARSLAGVRSGELFF.